This T cell receptor beta chain is from a study of human T cells and chemical hapten exposure. The time point: patch test 1, 2 weeks after DPC sensitization. Documented treatment: therapeutic diphenylcyclopropenone sensitization with weekly scalp DPC. There are a few counts of this clonotype. TCRdb used MiXCR to reprocess the RACE reads, holding one entry per CDR3 protein. The table has some 180,000 distinct CDR3 sequences, around 22% seen once. This clonotype was sampled from a woman between 45 and 65 years old with alopecia areata. Some clones in this sample may be carry-over from other donors' samples. The material sequenced was whole blood, taken in connection with sensitization to the hapten diphenylcyclopropenone (DPC).

The CDR3 is CATSRDSRDTEAFF. The CDR3 nucleotides are TGTGCCACCAGCAGAGATTCAAGGGACACTGAAGCTTTCTTT. The chain recombines TRBV15 with TRBJ1-1, with D hard to call. This CDR3 region has 14 residues. From germline, CDR1 is LNHNV and CDR2 YYDKDF (reference sequence). V lost 0 bases to trimming and J lost 3 bases, with 8 bases between them.